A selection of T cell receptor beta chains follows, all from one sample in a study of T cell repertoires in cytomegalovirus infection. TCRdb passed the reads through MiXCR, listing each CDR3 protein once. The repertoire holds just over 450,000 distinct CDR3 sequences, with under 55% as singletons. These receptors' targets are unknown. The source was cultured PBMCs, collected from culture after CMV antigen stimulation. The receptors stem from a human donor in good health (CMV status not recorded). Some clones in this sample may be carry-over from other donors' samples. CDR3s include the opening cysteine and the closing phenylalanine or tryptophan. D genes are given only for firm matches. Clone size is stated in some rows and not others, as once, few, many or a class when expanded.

CDR3 DNA: TGTGCCAGCAGCCGATGGGGGGGCAGGAACACCGGGGAGCTGTTTTTT
CDR3 protein: CASSRWGGRNTGELFF
J gene: TRBJ2-2
V gene: TRBV27
D gene: .
clone size: .

CDR3 DNA: TGTGCCAGCAGTTTAGTAGCGGAGGACCAAGAGACCCAGTACTTC
CDR3 protein: CASSLVAEDQETQYF
J gene: TRBJ2-5
V gene: TRBV6-2/TRBV6-3
D gene: .
clone size: few

CDR3 DNA: TGTGCCAGCAGTTACTCGAGCGGGAGTAGGGATGAGCAGTTCTTC
CDR3 protein: CASSYSSGSRDEQFF
J gene: TRBJ2-1
V gene: TRBV6-6
D gene: TRBD2
clone size: .

CDR3 DNA: TGTGCCATCACCCCGACTAGCGGGAGTGGGCAGTACTTC
CDR3 protein: CAITPTSGSGQYF
J gene: TRBJ2-7
V gene: TRBV10-3
D gene: TRBD2
clone size: .

CDR3 DNA: TGCGCCAGCAGCCCGGGGCGGGCCTATGGCTCTGGAAACACCATATATTTT
CDR3 protein: CASSPGRAYGSGNTIYF
J gene: TRBJ1-3
V gene: TRBV4-1
D gene: .
clone size: few

CDR3 DNA: TGTGCCAGCAGCCTTACAGCAGGGACCAGGAAAAACCCCCTTGCGAACACCGGGGAGCTGTTTTTT
CDR3 protein: CASSLTAGTRKNPLANTGELFF
J gene: TRBJ2-2
V gene: TRBV7-8
D gene: .
clone size: .

CDR3 DNA: TGTGCCAGCAGTTTCGGGGGGGGGCTCAGGTCCTATAATTCACCCCTCCACTTT
CDR3 protein: CASSFGGGLRSYNSPLHF
J gene: TRBJ1-6
V gene: TRBV28
D gene: .
clone size: .

CDR3 DNA: TGTGCCAGCAACCCGGGATTTAACCCAGAGACCCAGTACTTC
CDR3 protein: CASNPGFNPETQYF
J gene: TRBJ2-5
V gene: TRBV6-8
D gene: .
clone size: .

CDR3 DNA: TGTGCCAGCAGTTTAAGGAGTGGGACAGGATCCTACGAGCAGTACTTC
CDR3 protein: CASSLRSGTGSYEQYF
J gene: TRBJ2-7
V gene: TRBV12-3/TRBV12-4
D gene: TRBD1
clone size: few

CDR3 DNA: TGCAGCGCTAGCAGTGACTACGAGCAGTACTTC
CDR3 protein: CSASSDYEQYF
J gene: TRBJ2-7
V gene: TRBV29-1
D gene: .
clone size: .

CDR3 DNA: TGTGCCAGCAGCCAAGATTCGACTAGCGGGAGCCCGTACGAGCAGTACTTC
CDR3 protein: CASSQDSTSGSPYEQYF
J gene: TRBJ2-7
V gene: TRBV3-1
D gene: TRBD2
clone size: .

CDR3 DNA: TGCGCCAGCAGCCACTTCTACAGGGTGGTGAATTCACCCCTCCACTTT
CDR3 protein: CASSHFYRVVNSPLHF
J gene: TRBJ1-6
V gene: TRBV4-1
D gene: .
clone size: few

CDR3 DNA: TGCGCCAGCAGCCAAGAAGGGATCTATGGCTACACCTTC
CDR3 protein: CASSQEGIYGYTF
J gene: TRBJ1-2
V gene: TRBV4-1
D gene: .
clone size: few

CDR3 DNA: TGTGCCAGCAAGATAGCGGGGGGGCCGGGAGAGCAGTTCTTC
CDR3 protein: CASKIAGGPGEQFF
J gene: TRBJ2-1
V gene: TRBV27
D gene: TRBD2
clone size: .

CDR3 DNA: TGTGCCAGCAGCCCCCGGGCTCCGGGGACTAGCAGCGAGCAGTACTTC
CDR3 protein: CASSPRAPGTSSEQYF
J gene: TRBJ2-7
V gene: TRBV7-8
D gene: TRBD2
clone size: few

CDR3 DNA: TGTGCCAGCACCTCGAGAAGCTCCTACAATGAGCAGTTCTTC
CDR3 protein: CASTSRSSYNEQFF
J gene: TRBJ2-1
V gene: TRBV27
D gene: .
clone size: .

CDR3 DNA: TGCGCCAGCAGCTTGGGGACAGGGGTTGAAGCTTTCTTT
CDR3 protein: CASSLGTGVEAFF
J gene: TRBJ1-1
V gene: TRBV5-1
D gene: TRBD1
clone size: .

CDR3 DNA: TGTGCCAGCAGCCAGACAGGGGTAGAGCCAGATACGCAGTATTTT
CDR3 protein: CASSQTGVEPDTQYF
J gene: TRBJ2-3
V gene: TRBV7-2
D gene: TRBD1
clone size: .

CDR3 DNA: TGTGCCAGCAGCTCCCGCCACAGGGGACAGGATGAAAAACTGTTTTTT
CDR3 protein: CASSSRHRGQDEKLFF
J gene: TRBJ1-4
V gene: TRBV7-6
D gene: TRBD1
clone size: .

CDR3 DNA: TGCAGTGCTAGAGATTTCGGGAACAGCGCATCACCCCTCCACTTT
CDR3 protein: CSARDFGNSASPLHF
J gene: TRBJ1-6
V gene: TRBV20-1
D gene: .
clone size: .

CDR3 DNA: TGTGCCAGCAGCCATCTGGGCGGGCTAGTAGGCACAGATACGCAGTATTTT
CDR3 protein: CASSHLGGLVGTDTQYF
J gene: TRBJ2-3
V gene: TRBV7-6
D gene: .
clone size: .

CDR3 DNA: TGCGCCAGCAGCCTTCGACAGGGCTCCTATAATTCACCCCTCCACTTT
CDR3 protein: CASSLRQGSYNSPLHF
J gene: TRBJ1-6
V gene: TRBV4-3
D gene: TRBD1
clone size: .

CDR3 DNA: TGTGCCAGCAGCTTAGTGACAGGGGGCGATGGCTACACCTTC
CDR3 protein: CASSLVTGGDGYTF
J gene: TRBJ1-2
V gene: TRBV7-2
D gene: TRBD1
clone size: many

CDR3 DNA: TGTGCCACCGAAGGACAGGCTAACTATGGCTACACCTTC
CDR3 protein: CATEGQANYGYTF
J gene: TRBJ1-2
V gene: TRBV12-3/TRBV12-4
D gene: TRBD1
clone size: .

CDR3 DNA: TGTGCCAGCGCAGCCGACACCCTGGGGGAGCTGTTTTTT
CDR3 protein: CASAADTLGELFF
J gene: TRBJ2-2
V gene: TRBV2
D gene: .
clone size: .

CDR3 DNA: TGTGCCAGCAGCCTCGGGACAGTCGATGCCGAGACCCAGTACTTC
CDR3 protein: CASSLGTVDAETQYF
J gene: TRBJ2-5
V gene: TRBV7-2
D gene: TRBD1
clone size: few

CDR3 DNA: TGTGCCAGCAGTTTGGGCATCAATCAGCCCCAGCATTTT
CDR3 protein: CASSLGINQPQHF
J gene: TRBJ1-5
V gene: TRBV27
D gene: .
clone size: few

CDR3 DNA: TGTGCCAGCAGTATTACAGGGTTAAGTTCACCCCTCCACTTT
CDR3 protein: CASSITGLSSPLHF
J gene: TRBJ1-6
V gene: TRBV27
D gene: .
clone size: .

CDR3 DNA: TGTGCCAGCCAGGCAGGTCCTGATCAGCCCCAGCATTTT
CDR3 protein: CASQAGPDQPQHF
J gene: TRBJ1-5
V gene: TRBV6-1
D gene: .
clone size: few

CDR3 DNA: TGTGCCAGCAGTTATGAGGGGAACTCCTACAATGAGCAGTTCTTC
CDR3 protein: CASSYEGNSYNEQFF
J gene: TRBJ2-1
V gene: TRBV6-2/TRBV6-3
D gene: .
clone size: few

CDR3 DNA: TGTGCCAGCAGCTCCCGTACTAGCGGGAGGGCAGATACGCAGTATTTT
CDR3 protein: CASSSRTSGRADTQYF
J gene: TRBJ2-3
V gene: TRBV7-2
D gene: TRBD2
clone size: many

CDR3 DNA: TGTGCCAGCAGTGAAGAGGGGCCCAGATATGCGCAGTATTTT
CDR3 protein: CASSEEGPRYAQYF
J gene: TRBJ2-3
V gene: TRBV6-1
D gene: .
clone size: once

CDR3 DNA: TGTGCCAGCAACGCCCCCCTCTCGTCTCATCTCAATGAGCAGTTCTTC
CDR3 protein: CASNAPLSSHLNEQFF
J gene: TRBJ2-1
V gene: TRBV7-9
D gene: .
clone size: few

CDR3 DNA: TGTGCCATCGGGACAGGACTGGGTCGGGGAGAGACCCAGTACTTC
CDR3 protein: CAIGTGLGRGETQYF
J gene: TRBJ2-5
V gene: TRBV10-3
D gene: TRBD1
clone size: few

CDR3 DNA: TGTGCCAGCAGTCTCCGGACTCTGGTGGACTATGGCTACACCTTC
CDR3 protein: CASSLRTLVDYGYTF
J gene: TRBJ1-2
V gene: TRBV6-1
D gene: .
clone size: few

CDR3 DNA: TGTGCCAGCAGCTCGCCCTCGGCGAATGAGCAGTTCTTC
CDR3 protein: CASSSPSANEQFF
J gene: TRBJ2-1
V gene: TRBV7-6
D gene: .
clone size: .

CDR3 DNA: TGTGCCAGCAGCTACGGGACTAGCGGTGCCTACGAGCAGTACTTC
CDR3 protein: CASSYGTSGAYEQYF
J gene: TRBJ2-7
V gene: TRBV7-2
D gene: TRBD2
clone size: .

CDR3 DNA: TGTGCCAGCAGTTTAGACGGGAGCGCAGATACGCAGTATTTT
CDR3 protein: CASSLDGSADTQYF
J gene: TRBJ2-3
V gene: TRBV28
D gene: .
clone size: .

CDR3 DNA: TGTGCCAGTTTGGTCCCCAGCACAGATACGCAGTATTTT
CDR3 protein: CASLVPSTDTQYF
J gene: TRBJ2-3
V gene: TRBV7-2
D gene: .
clone size: .

CDR3 DNA: TGTGCCAGCAACCTTTTCAGTACGAGCGATACGCAGTATTTT
CDR3 protein: CASNLFSTSDTQYF
J gene: TRBJ2-3
V gene: TRBV6-6
D gene: .
clone size: few

CDR3 DNA: TGTGCCAGCAGTTGGGCGATGACCGGGGCCAACGTCCTGACTTTC
CDR3 protein: CASSWAMTGANVLTF
J gene: TRBJ2-6
V gene: TRBV12-3/TRBV12-4
D gene: .
clone size: .

CDR3 DNA: TGTGCCAGCAGCACTAGCGGCAATGAGCAGTTCTTC
CDR3 protein: CASSTSGNEQFF
J gene: TRBJ2-1
V gene: TRBV7-9
D gene: TRBD2
clone size: .

CDR3 DNA: TGTGCCAGCAGCTCTACCCCCGGGGTAGACATCACGCAGTATTTT
CDR3 protein: CASSSTPGVDITQYF
J gene: TRBJ2-3
V gene: TRBV7-2
D gene: .
clone size: .

CDR3 DNA: TGCGCCAGCAGCCAAGATGGCCGCCCGCTAGCAGATACGCAGTATTTT
CDR3 protein: CASSQDGRPLADTQYF
J gene: TRBJ2-3
V gene: TRBV4-3
D gene: .
clone size: .

CDR3 DNA: TGCAGTGCTAGTAAGGCGGGAGCTTACAATGAGCAGTTCTTC
CDR3 protein: CSASKAGAYNEQFF
J gene: TRBJ2-1
V gene: TRBV20-1
D gene: TRBD2
clone size: .

CDR3 DNA: TGCGCCAGCAGTCAACGCTGGGGGGGCACAGATACGCAGTATTTT
CDR3 protein: CASSQRWGGTDTQYF
J gene: TRBJ2-3
V gene: TRBV23-1
D gene: .
clone size: .

CDR3 DNA: TGTGCCATCAGTGGTCCGGCAGAGGAAGGCTACACCTTC
CDR3 protein: CAISGPAEEGYTF
J gene: TRBJ1-2
V gene: TRBV10-3
D gene: .
clone size: .

CDR3 DNA: TGTGCCAGCAGCTTGGTGACAGGCGACACCGGGGAGCTGTTTTTT
CDR3 protein: CASSLVTGDTGELFF
J gene: TRBJ2-2
V gene: TRBV5-4
D gene: .
clone size: .

CDR3 DNA: TGTGCCAGCAGTTTCCGTCTAGCGGATCCTTCTAGCACAGATACGCAGTATTTT
CDR3 protein: CASSFRLADPSSTDTQYF
J gene: TRBJ2-3
V gene: TRBV27
D gene: TRBD2
clone size: .

CDR3 DNA: TGTGCCAGCAGCTTGCGTGCGACTAGCGGGAGGGCAATACCAGATACGCAGTATTTT
CDR3 protein: CASSLRATSGRAIPDTQYF
J gene: TRBJ2-3
V gene: TRBV7-2
D gene: TRBD2
clone size: few

CDR3 DNA: TGTGCCAGCAGCTCGGGACTAGCGGGGTTAAATGAGCAGTTCTTC
CDR3 protein: CASSSGLAGLNEQFF
J gene: TRBJ2-1
V gene: TRBV7-2
D gene: TRBD2
clone size: few

CDR3 DNA: TGTGCCAGCAGCTTAAAGATTTATAGCAATCAGCCCCAGCATTTT
CDR3 protein: CASSLKIYSNQPQHF
J gene: TRBJ1-5
V gene: TRBV7-2
D gene: .
clone size: many

CDR3 DNA: TGTGCCAGCAGTGAATACGAGACTTGGGGGCAGTTCTTC
CDR3 protein: CASSEYETWGQFF
J gene: TRBJ2-1
V gene: TRBV6-1
D gene: .
clone size: few

CDR3 DNA: TGCGCCAGCAGCCAAGTGGGGACTAGCTTAGTCGATGAGCAGTTCTTC
CDR3 protein: CASSQVGTSLVDEQFF
J gene: TRBJ2-1
V gene: TRBV4-3
D gene: TRBD2
clone size: .

CDR3 DNA: TGTGCCAGCAGTTGGGGCGGGAGAAATGAGCAGTTCTTC
CDR3 protein: CASSWGGRNEQFF
J gene: TRBJ2-1
V gene: TRBV7-2
D gene: TRBD2
clone size: .

CDR3 DNA: TGTGCCAGCAGCTTAGGTCCGGGAGTGAGTTGGGATACGCAGTATTTT
CDR3 protein: CASSLGPGVSWDTQYF
J gene: TRBJ2-3
V gene: TRBV7-2
D gene: .
clone size: .

CDR3 DNA: TGTGCCAGCAGTTATAGCGGCGCTAGCTCCTACAATGAGCAGTTCTTC
CDR3 protein: CASSYSGASSYNEQFF
J gene: TRBJ2-1
V gene: TRBV6-1
D gene: .
clone size: .

CDR3 DNA: TGTGCCACCGGTTCATGGCCTTTGGAGACCCAGTACTTC
CDR3 protein: CATGSWPLETQYF
J gene: TRBJ2-5
V gene: TRBV2
D gene: .
clone size: .

CDR3 DNA: TGCGCCAGCAGCCAGACCCCGAGAGAGGGTTTGAACACTGAAGCTTTCTTT
CDR3 protein: CASSQTPREGLNTEAFF
J gene: TRBJ1-1
V gene: TRBV4-1
D gene: .
clone size: few